This T cell receptor (beta chain) was documented in a study of blood T cell repertoires in COVID-19 (dated by TCRdb to 2018 to 2020). Notes on the research overall: Collaborator samples came from the United States, Italy and Spain and covered acute and convalescent phases of COVID-19. The prospective study material was composed of cDNA or gDNA derived from T cells, B-cell-depleted T cells, or PBMCs. The dataset comprised deeply sampled blood TCRbeta repertoires from subjects exposed to, actively infected with, or recovered from COVID-19. A freely available public database, intended as a resource for researchers studying the immune response to SARS-CoV-2, is where the repertoires were released. Samples were obtained from the ongoing ImmuneRACE study (first 160 participants) and from 950 to 1,500 subjects provided by 6 global collaborators. A de-identified subject ID, COVID-19 status, age in years and sex were almost always included in the sample metadata. HLA class I and class II types, where available, came from metadata supplied by the sample provider rather than from assay-based typing.

Regarding this clone: Its antigen specificity is not known. No much larger clonotype is one base removed from it; base qualities were not supplied.

General conclusions and limits of the study: The amount of clinical and demographic metadata varied by source and participant and was provided uncurated.

Each collaborating institution followed its own protocols to collect whole blood in K2EDTA tubes. For TCRbeta analysis, collaborators shipped samples in one of three forms: frozen whole blood, isolated PBMCs, or DNA extracted from either of those sample types. TCRbeta CDR3 regions were amplified from genomic DNA by means of the immunoSEQ Assay, a bias-controlled multiplex PCR. Per the authors' processing: Nucleated cell counts per sample were estimated from amplification of reference gene primers within the assay. Sequence reads were collapsed and filtered to measure the absolute abundance of every unique TCRbeta CDR3 rearrangement. For each sample, productive Simpson clonality was calculated by taking the square root of Simpson's diversity index across productive rearrangements. Entries here come from immuneACCESS through TCRdb and include only in-frame sequences with V and J called. Some clones fail to appear in such tables; in the studies checked, an unresolved V gene covers under half of the shortfall, and the cause of the remainder is unknown. Clone size and the V and J calls come from that table; the DNA yielded D and trimming. The sample table lists 200,000 to 250,000 clones, around four fifths of them with a count of one. The ten biggest clones cover under 3% of the sample.

The clonotype was recovered from a man aged 45-60 years with active or convalescent COVID-19. The sequencing input was peripheral blood.

CDR3 loop: CASSFEGLNQETQYF. The nucleotide sequence reads TGTGCCAGCAGTTTTGAGGGACTGAACCAAGAGACCCAGTACTTC. The rearranged chain carries TRBV28 and TRBJ2-5; TRBD2 could be the D gene, as 6 bases match. V and J lose 3 bases and 0 bases, and a span of 11 bases separates them. From cysteine to phenylalanine, the CDR3 is 15 amino acids long. The DNA shown is the 45-base CDR3, in frame from base 1. CDR1 and CDR2 (MDHEN, SYDVKM) derive from the germline V gene.